A single sample is the source of the 8 T cell receptor beta chains below, sequenced in a study of control samples from healthy donors and cancer patients (dated by TCRdb to about 2020). The method behind the library was the immunoSEQ multiplex PCR assay. This is the immuneACCESS table as TCRdb keeps it, with only in-frame sequences that have V and J called. A part of the clones is gone; compared with another copy, unresolved V genes explain less than half, and the rest is unexplained. The sample table holds approximately 60,000 clones, of which 75% to 95% were seen once. Of the sample, about 0.91% is held by the ten largest clones. Sample: PBMCs. These receptors were obtained from a man aged 25 to 40 with colorectal cancer.

V is TRBV25-1 and J is TRBJ2-2; D may match TRBD1 or TRBD2 (5 bases each). Germline V gene lookup returns CDR1 MGHDK and CDR2 SYGVNS. The CDR3 totals 17 residues. Deletions cut 1 base from V and 1 base from J, with 13 bases between. CDR3 sequence reads: CASSESVWDVNTGELFF. The CDR3, as DNA: TGTGCCAGCAGTGAATCCGTGTGGGACGTGAACACCGGGGAGCTGTTTTTT. Full variable domain (rest looked up from reference TRBV25-1 and TRBJ2-2): EADIYQTPRYLVIGTGKKITLECSQTMGHDKMYWYQQDPGMELHLIHYSYGVNSTEKGDLSSESTVSRIRTEHFPLTLESARPSHTSQYLCASSESVWDVNTGELFFGEGSRLTVL.

This clone was detected only a few times. J is TRBJ2-5 and V is TRBV27; possibly TRBD1 for D (6 bases). The CDR3 contains 12 residues. Germline V gene lookup returns CDR1 MNHEY and CDR2 SMNVEV (reference sequence). V was cut by 10 bases and J by 3 bases, with 12 bases left in between. As DNA, the CDR3 is TGTGCCACTTCCTCAGGGGAAGAGACCCAGTACTTC. It is translated as CATSSGEETQYF.

This clone was observed a single time. This chain's CDR3 is CASSVTQGLSGNTIYF. In nucleotides, the CDR3 is TGTGCCAGCAGCGTAACCCAGGGCCTCTCTGGAAACACCATATATTTT. J is TRBJ1-3 and V is TRBV9, with D maybe TRBD1 (5 bases). The ends were cut back, 1 base at V and 0 bases at J, with 11 bases in the middle. The germline gives CDR1 SGDLS, CDR2 YYNGEE. This CDR3 is 16 amino acids long.

A single count supports this clone. The gene calls are TRBV12-3 or TRBV12-4 and TRBJ1-1, with D hard to call. Deletions cut 4 bases from V and 8 bases from J, with 8 bases between. The CDR3 totals 11 residues. The CDR3 region has the DNA TGTGCCAGCAGTTCCGCCGGGGAAGCTTTCTTT. It is translated as CASSSAGEAFF.

This chain joins TRBV7-2 and TRBJ2-3; 9 bases are shared with TRBD2. With V trimmed by 1 base and J by 3 bases, 5 bases remained unmatched. This CDR3 has 16 amino acids. CDR1 and CDR2 (germline): SGHTA, FQGNSA. The CDR3 reads CASSLGRGGKTDTQYF. Here the CDR3 DNA reads TGTGCCAGCAGCTTAGGGCGGGGGGGGAAGACAGATACGCAGTATTTT.

The chain has TRBV24-1 and TRBJ2-1, with TRBD2 identical over 11 bases. The V and J ends lost 4 bases and 4 bases, in that order; junction bases with no gene match: 5. In germline, CDR1 is KGHDR, CDR2 SFDVKD. The CDR3 is made up of 16 amino acids. CDR3 amino acids: CATSDLSGGEYNEQFF. DNA for the CDR3: TGTGCCACCAGTGACCTTAGCGGGGGGGAATACAATGAGCAGTTCTTC.

This rearrangement joins TRBV10-1 to TRBJ2-1, with 8 nucleotides matching TRBD2. Germline-derived CDR1 and CDR2 are WNHNN and SYGVQD (reference sequence). The CDR3 consists of 15 residues. Germline trimming cut 5 bases from V and 8 bases from J; bases unmatched to any gene: 11. In DNA, the CDR3 is TGCGCCAGCAGTAAACTGGCGGGGGGCCCCCATGAGCAGTTCTTC. Translation: CASSKLAGGPHEQFF.

V usage is TRBV5-1 and J usage is TRBJ1-5; TRBD1 matches 8 bases. Trimming cost V 1 base and J 4 bases; bases outside gene matches: 1. The V gene's germline CDR1 is SGHRS and CDR2 YFSETQ. This CDR3 spans 14 amino acids. CDR3 coding DNA: TGCGCCAGCAGCTTGACAGGGGGTAATCAGCCCCAGCATTTT. Translation gives CASSLTGGNQPQHF.